This T cell receptor (beta chain) was sequenced in a study of graft-versus-host responses after intestinal transplantation. The CDR3 loop spans 16 amino acids. V was clipped by 4 bases and J by 5 bases; unmatched bases: 7. Germline CDR1 and CDR2: ENHRY and SYGVKD. Findings and limits, study-wide: GvH clones occurred in recipient marrow; some first appeared in ileum or blood. Early post-transplant HvG declines were associated with peak circulating GvH clone levels. Across patients carrying graft-donor T cell macrochimerism, allografts held high graft-versus-host to host-versus-graft clonal ratios.

Details on this clone: As yet, its antigen is unknown.

The protocol was immunoSEQ multiplex PCR, while the TCRdb copy is restricted to in-frame clones and leaves out a portion. The sample contains 75,000 to 100,000 clones, 90% to 95% of which appear only once. The chain uses TRBV10-3 and TRBJ1-4, with TRBD1 matching over 10 bases. Sequenced material: unstimulated CD4+ T cells sorted from spleen or lymph node cells, taken before transplant. The TCR was taken from a human donor who was the organ donor for an intestinal transplant. The CDR3, as DNA: TGTGCCATCAGTGCACGGACAGGGGGGAGGAATGAAAAACTGTTTTTT. It specifies CAISARTGGRNEKLFF.